Below, one T cell receptor beta chain is given with its context. This record belongs to a study of blood T cell repertoires in COVID-19. The overall study: COVID-19 samples collected from the United States, Italy and Spain covered acute and convalescent phases. The cDNA or gDNA used as material had been derived from T cells, B-cell-depleted T cells, or PBMCs.

How the authors handled the data: Researchers report that nucleated cell counts were estimated from reference gene primer amplification. Only in-frame clones appear in the TCRdb table, and some are missing; sequencing was by immunoSEQ multiplex PCR. V and J calls and clone size follow that table, whereas D and trimming were derived from the DNA. The sample includes roughly 140,000 clones, 78% of them seen just once. The CDR3 extends over 15 amino acids. In germline, CDR1 is MNHEY, CDR2 SMNVEV (reference sequence). The trim removed 5 bases at V and 3 bases at J, leaving 7 bases unmatched. This chain links TRBV27 with TRBJ1-5, with 7 positions matching TRBD1. Sequencing input: peripheral blood. The TCR was taken from a woman aged 55 to 70 with acute or convalescent COVID-19. DNA for the CDR3: TGTGCCAGCAGTAAGACAGGGCCGTTCAATCAGCCCCAGCATTTT. Residues: CASSKTGPFNQPQHF.